One sample yielded the 24 T cell receptor beta chains listed below, sequenced in a study of a mutant IDH1 vaccine in newly diagnosed glioma. Time point noted: baseline, week 1 (first vaccination visit). Treatment here: pre-vaccination baseline after standard-of-care therapy. The repertoire was sequenced with immunoSEQ multiplex PCR; TCRdb's copy has only in-frame clones and lacks some. The sample contains about 34,000 clones, 80% of which appear only once. Sample: peripheral blood mononuclear cells (PBMCs), taken from a glioma patient treated with radiotherapy, temozolomide or both. The receptors were sampled from a man between 50 and 59 years old with glioma. Some clones in this sample may be carry-over from other donors' samples.

The rearrangement joins TRBV6-5 to TRBJ2-7; TRBD1 or TRBD2 may be the D gene (5 bases each). Trimming took off 8 bases at V and 0 bases at J, with 8 bases between the two ends. The CDR3 spans 12 residues. Germline CDR1 MNHEY, CDR2 SVGAGI. The CDR3 bases are TGTGCCAGCCGGGACGACTCCTACGAGCAGTACTTC. It is translated as CASRDDSYEQYF.

The chain couples TRBV12-5 to TRBJ2-1, with TRBD2 matching 7 bases. The CDR3 length is 16 residues. Germline loops: CDR1 LGHNT, CDR2 FRNRAP. V shed 0 bases, J shed 3 bases, and the junction held 5 bases outside the gene matches. The CDR3 DNA reads as TGTGCTAGTGGTTTGGTACTGACTAGCTACTACAATGAGCAGTTCTTC. Translation: CASGLVLTSYYNEQFF.

The chain recombines TRBV7-2 with TRBJ2-7, with TRBD1 matching 7 bases. V lost 4 bases and J lost 4; bases outside the gene matches: 7. CDR3 length: 14 residues. CDR1 and CDR2 from the germline V gene are SGHTA and FQGNSA. The CDR3 sequence is CASSSDRDHYEQYF. Here the CDR3 DNA reads TGTGCCAGCAGCTCTGACAGGGACCATTACGAGCAGTACTTC.

The rearrangement links TRBV14 to TRBJ2-7; 11 nucleotides align to TRBD2. V lost 5 bases to trimming and J lost 2 bases; unmatched junction nucleotides: 2. CDR1 is SGHDN and CDR2 is FVKESK in the germline V gene. This CDR3 spans 14 amino acids. CDR3 protein: CASSLTSGTYEQYF. As DNA, the CDR3 is TGTGCCAGCAGCTTGACTAGCGGGACCTACGAGCAGTACTTC.

The chain combines TRBV5-6 with TRBJ2-3; 7 nucleotides match TRBD1. The CDR3 spans 15 residues. CDR1 and CDR2 (germline): SGHDT, YYEEEE. V was pared by 0 bases and J by 6 bases, with 7 bases of the junction left unmatched. The CDR3 sequence is CASSLAGGARDTQYF. CDR3 DNA sequence: TGTGCCAGCAGCTTGGCAGGGGGAGCGAGGGATACGCAGTATTTT.

This rearrangement joins TRBV2 to TRBJ2-5; D not certain. Trimming shortened V by 8 bases and J by 5 bases, and 15 bases separated the two germline ends. The CDR3 is made up of 13 amino acids. The germline V gene encodes CDR1 SNHLY and CDR2 FYNNEI. The CDR3 loop reads CASQKNSLETQYF. The CDR3 nucleotides are TGTGCCAGCCAGAAAAACAGTCTGGAGACCCAGTACTTC.

The chain recombines TRBV2 with TRBJ2-3; D remains unclear. The V and J ends lost 7 bases and 2 bases respectively, with 7 bases between them. The germline CDR1 and CDR2 sequences are SNHLY and FYNNEI. The CDR3 is 12 amino acids. The DNA for the CDR3 is TGTGCCAGCAATAGGAACACAGATACGCAGTATTTT. This gives the protein CASNRNTDTQYF.

The CDR3 region is CASSHQAGNTGELFF. The CDR3 nucleotides read TGTGCCAGCAGTCATCAGGCTGGAAACACCGGGGAGCTGTTTTTT. The V and J genes are TRBV25-1 and TRBJ2-2; D remains ambiguous. This CDR3 comprises 15 residues. CDR1 MGHDK and CDR2 SYGVNS come from the germline V gene. Trimming took off 5 bases at V and 2 bases at J, with 12 bases between the two ends.

The genes are TRBV20-1 and TRBJ2-1; D is undetermined. Germline CDR1 DFQATT, CDR2 SNEGSKA (reference sequence). The germline V and J ends were trimmed by 5 bases and 9 bases, with 5 bases remaining between them. CDR3 length equals 9 residues. CDR3 nucleotide sequence: TGCAGTGCTGGTGTTGAGCAGTTCTTC. Its protein product is CSAGVEQFF.

The table lists this clone with a count of one. The rearrangement links TRBV7-9 to TRBJ2-1; 10 positions agree with TRBD2. This CDR3 is built from 15 residues. From germline, CDR1 is SEHNR and CDR2 FQNEAQ (reference sequence). The J segment lost 3 bases and the V segment lost 5 bases, leaving 4 bases of the junction unmatched. In DNA form, the CDR3 reads TGTGCCAGCAGCACCCTAGCGGGAGTCTACAATGAGCAGTTCTTC. Translated, it gives CASSTLAGVYNEQFF.

V is TRBV27 and J is TRBJ1-2; D possibly corresponds to TRBD1 (5 bases). Germline-derived CDR1 and CDR2 are MNHEY and SMNVEV (reference sequence). The germline V and J ends were trimmed by 6 bases and 7 bases, with 12 bases remaining between them. The CDR3 has 12 amino acids. The CDR3 sequence: CASRGAVGGYTF. In DNA form, the CDR3 reads TGTGCCAGCAGAGGGGCCGTGGGTGGCTACACCTTC.

This clone was seen once. The gene calls are TRBV10-3 and TRBJ2-3; D could derive from TRBD1 or TRBD2 (5 bases each). The CDR3 is 15 amino acids. Germline V gene data show CDR1 as ENHRY and CDR2 as SYGVKD. Trimming left V 1 base short and J 0 bases short, with 8 bases between. This CDR3 is CAISEYGASTDTQYF. The CDR3 DNA sequence: TGTGCCATCAGTGAGTACGGGGCGAGCACAGATACGCAGTATTTT.

This sequence joins TRBV6-1 and TRBJ2-7; TRBD1 matches 9 bases. CDR1 is MNHNS and CDR2 is SASEGT in the germline V gene. This CDR3 is built from 15 residues. V lost 1 base to trimming and J lost 0 bases; unmatched junction nucleotides: 1. The CDR3 is CASSEEGQGSYEQYF. CDR3 DNA: TGTGCCAGCAGTGAAGAGGGACAGGGCTCCTACGAGCAGTACTTC.

This chain uses TRBV27 with TRBJ2-7, with D unresolved. Germline V gene sequence: CDR1 MNHEY, CDR2 SMNVEV (reference sequence). Trimming stripped 6 bases from V and 3 bases from J, with 21 bases between. The CDR3 runs to 16 residues. In DNA, the CDR3 is TGTGCCAGCAGAGAAGGGTTGGGCGAAGGATACTACGAGCAGTACTTC. Translation: CASREGLGEGYYEQYF.

J is TRBJ1-4 and V is TRBV18; 7 bases map to TRBD1. The CDR3 extends over 16 amino acids. Looked up from germline, CDR1 is KGHSH and CDR2 is LQKENI. Germline trimming cut 4 bases from V and 5 bases from J; bases unmatched to any gene: 10. CDR3: CASSLDGGTDNEKLFF. For the CDR3, the DNA is TGTGCCAGCTCACTGGACGGCGGGACAGACAATGAAAAACTGTTTTTT.

This clone was counted between two and nine times. The chain carries TRBV6-5 and TRBJ1-4; the match to TRBD1 covers 11 bases. V lost 7 bases, J lost 10 bases, and 8 bases stayed unmatched. This CDR3 has 14 residues. Looked up from germline, CDR1 is MNHEY and CDR2 is SVGAGI. The CDR3 sequence: CASKYRDRGGKLFF. Here the CDR3 DNA reads TGTGCCAGCAAATACCGGGACAGGGGGGGAAAACTGTTTTTT.

The V and J genes are TRBV4-3 and TRBJ2-1, with D maybe TRBD1 (5 bases). Germline CDR1 is LGHNA and CDR2 is YSLEER. The CDR3 length is 13 residues. With 8 bases removed from V and 6 bases from J, the gap between germline ends came to 14 bases. CDR3 coding DNA: TGCGCCAGCGGACCAGGGTTTGGCAATGAGCAGTTCTTC. Its translation is CASGPGFGNEQFF.

This chain connects TRBV9 to TRBJ1-1, with D possibly TRBD1 on 6 matching bases. The CDR3 extends over 14 amino acids. Germline CDR1 SGDLS, CDR2 YYNGEE. V was cut by 0 bases and J by 3 bases, with 9 bases left in between. CDR3 DNA: TGTGCCAGCAGCGTAGTAGGGGGGGACACTGAAGCTTTCTTT. It yields the protein CASSVVGGDTEAFF.

This chain's CDR3 is CASGSGQGYNEQFF. CDR3 in DNA: TGTGCCAGCGGCTCGGGACAGGGCTACAATGAGCAGTTCTTC. J is TRBJ2-1 and V is TRBV6-4, with TRBD1 matching over 9 bases. Germline V gene data show CDR1 as MRHNA and CDR2 as SNTAGT. The ends lost 8 bases at V and 3 bases at J; junction bases unmatched: 5. The CDR3 runs to 14 residues.

V is TRBV5-1 and J is TRBJ2-2, with D hard to call. Germline loops: CDR1 SGHRS, CDR2 YFSETQ. The V gene lost 3 bases and the J gene lost 2 bases, with 11 bases spanning the gap. The CDR3 extends over 15 amino acids. The CDR3 DNA sequence: TGCGCCAGCAGCTACGACGACCTCAACACCGGGGAGCTGTTTTTT. This gives the protein CASSYDDLNTGELFF.

This chain links TRBV2 with TRBJ2-7, with unresolved D. The germline CDR1 and CDR2 sequences are SNHLY and FYNNEI. V lost 3 bases and J 2 bases, leaving 5 bases between the germline ends. The length of the CDR3 is 12 residues. Here the CDR3 reads CASSDSTYEQYF. As DNA, the CDR3 is TGTGCCAGCAGTGACTCGACCTACGAGCAGTACTTC.

The chain is built from TRBV9 and TRBJ2-2; TRBD2 is a possible D gene (6 bases). The germline V and J ends were trimmed by 3 bases and 2 bases, with 14 bases remaining between them. The CDR3 is 16 residues long. The germline gives CDR1 SGDLS, CDR2 YYNGEE. Here the CDR3 DNA reads TGTGCCAGCAGCGACCGGGGGAGTACTAACACCGGGGAGCTGTTTTTT. Translated: CASSDRGSTNTGELFF.

The table lists this clone with a few counts. V usage is TRBV28 and J usage is TRBJ1-2; maybe TRBD1 (5 bases). Germline CDR1 and CDR2: MDHEN and SYDVKM. V gave up 7 bases and J gave up 8 bases, with 8 bases separating them. This CDR3 spans 10 amino acids. The CDR3 DNA sequence: TGTGCCAGCAAGAGGGGAGGCTACACCTTC. Residues: CASKRGGYTF.

The chain recombines TRBV6-6 with TRBJ2-1; weak D call: TRBD2 (6 bases). CDR1 and CDR2 (germline): MNHNY, SVGAGI (reference sequence). The V and J ends lost 3 bases and 0 bases respectively, with 9 bases between them. CDR3 length: 15 amino acids. This chain's CDR3 is CASSYNGGSYNEQFF. As DNA, the CDR3 is TGTGCCAGCAGTTATAACGGGGGCTCCTACAATGAGCAGTTCTTC.